This T cell receptor beta chain derives from a study of early T cells in non-severe SARS-CoV-2 infection. On the study more broadly: Unpaired chains resulted from sequencing bulk RNA of unsorted whole blood.

The study's findings and limits: The VDJdb matching leaned toward anti-spike CD8 responses and overlooked private and CD4 specificities.

Many counts were recorded for this clonotype. Antigen unknown. Molecules of cDNA were individually given unique molecular identifiers that were attached to them. TCRdb reprocessed the 5' RACE reads with MiXCR, giving one entry per CDR3 protein. The data contain 60,000 to 75,000 distinct CDR3 sequences, about 10% of them seen just once; the ten biggest clones take up 5.7%. Germline V gene data show CDR1 as DFQATT and CDR2 as SNEGSKA (reference sequence). The CDR3 length is 14 residues. V lost 2 bases and J lost 5; bases outside the gene matches: 6. This rearrangement joins TRBV20-1 to TRBJ1-5; 7 bases fit TRBD1. The material sequenced was whole blood, taken at baseline. The sequence came from an adult who was a healthcare worker with PCR-confirmed SARS-CoV-2 infection or an uninfected control (not recorded which). This chain's CDR3 is CSARLRTGDQPQHF. In DNA form, the CDR3 reads TGCAGTGCTAGACTTCGCACAGGGGATCAGCCCCAGCATTTT.